The 28 T cell receptor beta chains presented below share a single source sample, sequenced in a study of T cells in Graves' hyperthyroidism and ophthalmopathy. Researchers amplified the TCR beta CDR3 regions from RNA transcripts. Using the HTBI primer set, a first-round RT-PCR was run on the TCR CDR3. Via MiXCR, TCRdb re-called the multiplex PCR reads, giving one row per CDR3 protein. The table includes 370,000 or so distinct CDR3 sequences, approximately 13% detected once. The sample taken for sequencing was blood. The receptors were sampled from a man aged 30 to 39 with Graves' hyperthyroidism that later progressed to Graves' ophthalmopathy.

This clonotype was observed at least ten times. The chain uses TRBV5-6 and TRBJ1-5; D is possibly TRBD1 (5 bases). The V end lost 1 base, the J end lost 7 bases, and 12 bases lay between the germline ends. The CDR3 is 14 amino acids. Germline V gives CDR1 SGHDT, CDR2 YYEEEE. CDR3 sequence reads: CASSLLGEGQPQHF. The CDR3 region has the DNA TGTGCCAGCAGCTTGCTGGGGGAAGGACAGCCCCAGCATTTT.

The rearrangement links TRBV6-2 or TRBV6-3 to TRBJ2-4; TRBD2 aligns across 7 bases. This CDR3 contains 15 residues. Trimming at V came to 2 bases and at J to 9 bases, leaving 10 bases not matched to a gene. The germline V gene has CDR1 MNHEY and CDR2 SVGEGT. This CDR3 reads CASSYEAGWGGIQYF. The CDR3 DNA reads TGTGCCAGCAGTTACGAGGCGGGGTGGGGGGGCATTCAGTACTTC.

The chain employs TRBV7-8 and TRBJ1-1, with 12 bases identical to TRBD1. Germline values: CDR1 SGHVS, CDR2 FQNEAQ. CDR3 length: 15 residues. With 6 bases clipped from V and 3 bases from J, the junction kept 5 bases outside the gene matches. CDR3 region: CASRGTGGYYTEAFF. The DNA for the CDR3 is TGTGCCAGCAGGGGGACAGGGGGCTATTACACTGAAGCTTTCTTT.

This clonotype was picked up many times. The chain links TRBV27 to TRBJ1-5; the D gene is possibly TRBD1 (5 bases). V was cut by 9 bases and J by 4 bases, with 22 bases left in between. This CDR3 is built from 16 residues. Germline CDR1 and CDR2: MNHEY and SMNVEV (reference sequence). The CDR3 coding sequence is TGTGCCAGAGTATTCGGTCCTGGGGGACGAAATCAGCCCCAGCATTTT. This encodes CARVFGPGGRNQPQHF.

This clonotype was seen more than once but under ten times. The chain couples TRBV9 to TRBJ2-1; D is possibly TRBD1 (7 bases). Germline V CDR1 and CDR2: SGDLS, YYNGEE. The CDR3 runs 14 residues. The germline V and J ends were trimmed by 3 bases and 6 bases, with 13 bases remaining between them. The CDR3 loop reads CASSDAGGGNEQFF. In nucleotides, the CDR3 is TGTGCCAGCAGCGACGCAGGGGGAGGCAATGAGCAGTTCTTC.

This clonotype was counted between two and nine times. The rearrangement links TRBV29-1 to TRBJ1-1, with a possible D match to TRBD1 (5 bases). This CDR3 contains 14 residues. Per the germline V gene, CDR1 is SQVTM and CDR2 is ANQGSEA. V lost 7 bases and J 4 bases, leaving 19 bases between the germline ends. The CDR3 DNA is TGCAGCGACGGGACCGCCCGGTGGGGCACTGAAGCTTTCTTT. Residues: CSDGTARWGTEAFF.

This clonotype was picked up many times. The V gene is TRBV3-1, the J gene TRBJ1-2; a weak D match, TRBD1 (5 bases). Trimming shortened V by 4 bases and J by 0 bases, and 6 bases separated the two germline ends. CDR1 is LGHDT and CDR2 is YNNKEL in the germline V gene (reference sequence). There are 13 residues in the CDR3. The CDR3: CASSPRANYGYTF. DNA for the CDR3: TGTGCCAGCAGCCCCAGGGCTAACTATGGCTACACCTTC.

The table lists this clonotype with a few counts. V is TRBV5-6 and J is TRBJ2-7; 16 bases are a match to TRBD2. The V gene end was trimmed by 4 bases and the J gene end by 6 bases; junction bases not matched to a gene: 7. The CDR3 runs 16 residues. CDR1 is SGHDT, CDR2 YYEEEE, per germline. CDR3: CASSRGLAGGPSEQYF. The CDR3 region has the DNA TGTGCCAGCAGCCGGGGACTAGCGGGGGGGCCGTCCGAGCAGTACTTC.

There are a few counts of this clonotype. This rearrangement joins TRBV5-1 to TRBJ2-6; D is unclear. The CDR3 has 15 amino acids. Trimming left V 1 base short and J 0 bases short, with 5 bases between. The germline V gene has CDR1 SGHRS and CDR2 YFSETQ. DNA for the CDR3: TGCGCCAGCAGCTTGTCCGTCTCTGGGGCCAACGTCCTGACTTTC. As protein: CASSLSVSGANVLTF.

The chain carries TRBV7-3 and TRBJ2-2; 8 bases are shared with TRBD1. Germline assignment: CDR1 SGHTA and CDR2 FQGTGA. The CDR3 is 16 amino acids. V was clipped by 5 bases and J by 5 bases; unmatched bases: 10. The CDR3 DNA follows: TGTGCCAGCAGCCCCCTCGGACAGGGAGGAACCGGGGAGCTGTTTTTT. Amino acid sequence: CASSPLGQGGTGELFF. Drawing the rest from reference TRBV7-3 and TRBJ2-2, the complete variable domain is GAGVSQTPSNKVTEKGKYVELRCDPISGHTALYWYRQSLGQGPEFLIYFQGTGAADDSGLPNDRFFAVRPEGSVSTLKIQRTERGDSAVYLCASSPLGQGGTGELFFGEGSRLTVL.

V gene TRBV29-1 combines with J gene TRBJ2-2; no clear D gene. CDR3 length: 13 amino acids. Germline V gene lookup returns CDR1 SQVTM and CDR2 ANQGSEA. V dropped 3 bases and J dropped 1 base, with 6 bases sitting between them. DNA for the CDR3: TGCAGCGTTGAGCCTCAGAACACCGGGGAGCTGTTTTTT. Amino acid sequence: CSVEPQNTGELFF.

V and J are TRBV28 and TRBJ1-5; D gene ambiguous. V was clipped by 1 base and J by 12 bases, with 10 bases between them. The V gene's germline CDR1 is MDHEN and CDR2 SYDVKM. The CDR3 consists of 12 residues. The CDR3 spells CASSLFPEGQHF. The CDR3 bases are TGTGCCAGCAGTTTATTCCCCGAGGGCCAGCATTTT.

This clonotype was counted many times. The J gene is TRBJ1-1, the V gene TRBV5-1, with TRBD1 as a possible D gene (6 bases). Germline CDR1 SGHRS, CDR2 YFSETQ. This CDR3 has 14 amino acids. V shed 2 bases and J shed 3 bases, with 11 bases lying between them. The CDR3 DNA sequence: TGCGCCAGCAGCTTAGAGGGGGGTTACACTGAAGCTTTCTTT. It translates to CASSLEGGYTEAFF.

This clonotype was seen a few times. The rearrangement uses TRBV24-1 and TRBJ1-5, with D perhaps TRBD1 (5 bases). The germline V and J ends were trimmed by 8 bases and 2 bases, with 21 bases remaining between them. The germline gives CDR1 KGHDR, CDR2 SFDVKD. This CDR3 is 17 amino acids long. The CDR3 here is CATTVKSVRGGNQPQHF. The CDR3 DNA reads as TGTGCCACCACTGTGAAATCAGTTAGGGGTGGCAATCAGCCCCAGCATTTT.

This clonotype occurred many times. This sequence joins TRBV11-2 and TRBJ1-1; 8 nucleotides line up with TRBD1. J lost 3 bases, V lost 5 bases, and 8 bases had no gene match. Per germline, CDR1 SGHAT and CDR2 FQNNGV. CDR3 length equals 15 residues. The CDR3 bases are TGTGCCAGCAGCCAATGGACAGGGTTGGACACTGAAGCTTTCTTT. Encoded protein: CASSQWTGLDTEAFF.

This clonotype was seen repeatedly, ten times or more. The CDR3 DNA sequence: TGTGCCAGCAGCTTAACCGGCGGCCGCACAGATACGCAGTATTTT. It specifies CASSLTGGRTDTQYF. The V call is TRBV7-3, the J call TRBJ2-3; D is ambiguous. V was cut by 0 bases and J by 1 base, with 8 bases left in between. CDR3 size: 15 residues. CDR1 is SGHTA, CDR2 FQGTGA, per germline.

This clonotype appeared many times. Here the CDR3 reads CSARGVDGELFF. The CDR3 region has the DNA TGCAGTGCTAGAGGAGTGGACGGGGAGCTGTTTTTT. The V gene is TRBV20-1, the J gene TRBJ2-2; unclear D gene. The CDR3 has 12 amino acids. V lost 1 base and J lost 7, with 7 bases in between. Germline values: CDR1 DFQATT, CDR2 SNEGSKA (reference sequence).

This clonotype was found many times. The rearrangement links TRBV19 to TRBJ1-1; D is possibly TRBD1 (6 bases). Germline V gene sequence: CDR1 LNHDA, CDR2 SQIVND (reference sequence). This CDR3 comprises 15 residues. The ends were cut back, 1 base at V and 5 bases at J, with 14 bases in the middle. CDR3 region: CASSIVQGLETEAFF. The CDR3 DNA reads TGTGCCAGTAGTATAGTCCAGGGGTTGGAGACTGAAGCTTTCTTT.

This clonotype was detected ten times or more. This chain connects TRBV24-1 to TRBJ1-2; perhaps TRBD1 as D (6 bases). The CDR3 is 12 residues long. V lost 12 bases, J lost 4 bases, and 14 bases lay in between. Germline V gives CDR1 KGHDR, CDR2 SFDVKD. The CDR3 DNA reads TGTGCCGCCTCAAGGGGGGCCTATGGCTACACCTTC. As protein: CAASRGAYGYTF.

This clonotype occurred many times. The rearrangement uses TRBV2 and TRBJ1-1; no clear D. The CDR3 has 12 amino acids. Germline V gene lookup returns CDR1 SNHLY and CDR2 FYNNEI. Trimming took off 2 bases at V and 5 bases at J, with 6 bases between the two ends. The CDR3 DNA is TGTGCCAGCAGTGAATCAAAGACTGAAGCTTTCTTT. It specifies CASSESKTEAFF.

The sample holds many counts of this clonotype. The V and J genes are TRBV18 and TRBJ2-7, with D perhaps TRBD2 (7 bases). The V end lost 3 bases, the J end lost 2 bases, and 14 bases lay between the germline ends. Germline V gives CDR1 KGHSH, CDR2 LQKENI. The CDR3 contains 15 residues. The CDR3 nucleotides read TGTGCCAGCTCACCCGGCGGGGGCCCTGCCTACGAGCAGTACTTC. Protein sequence: CASSPGGGPAYEQYF.

The chain combines TRBV5-5 with TRBJ1-3; D call uncertain. The CDR3 consists of 16 residues. Trimming shortened V by 0 bases and J by 0 bases, and 10 bases separated the two germline ends. Germline lookup yields CDR1 SGHKS and CDR2 YYEKEE (reference sequence). The DNA for the CDR3 is TGTGCCAGCAGCTTGGTTCCGTCAATCTCTGGAAACACCATATATTTT. Its translation is CASSLVPSISGNTIYF.

The chain is built from TRBV5-4 and TRBJ1-1; D ambiguous. The V gene's germline CDR1 is SGHNT and CDR2 YYREEE (reference sequence). The CDR3 has 14 residues. V was clipped by 6 bases and J by 3 bases, with 15 bases between them. CDR3 nucleotides: TGTGCCAGCAACCTAGTAGGGTCGGACACTGAAGCTTTCTTT. Translating gives CASNLVGSDTEAFF. The full variable domain, its missing parts supplied by reference TRBV5-4 and TRBJ1-1, is ETGVTQSPTHLIKTRGQQVTLRCSSQSGHNTVSWYQQALGQGPQFIFQYYREEENGRGNFPPRFSGLQFPNYSSELNVNALELDDSALYLCASNLVGSDTEAFFGQGTRLTVV.

This chain connects TRBV19 to TRBJ1-2, with a possible D match to TRBD1 (5 bases). CDR3 size: 16 residues. Germline-derived CDR1 and CDR2 are LNHDA and SQIVND (reference sequence). With 5 bases removed from V and 7 bases from J, the gap between germline ends came to 23 bases. CDR3 loop: CASSADRPAGPSGYTF. As DNA, the CDR3 is TGTGCCAGTAGTGCGGATCGACCGGCAGGGCCGTCTGGCTACACCTTC.

This clonotype was detected a few times. The rearrangement links TRBV7-3 to TRBJ2-5; 8 bases line up with TRBD2. The CDR3 contains 15 residues. After removal of 2 bases from V and 1 base from J, the junction contained 3 bases not matched to a gene. Germline CDR1 is SGHTA and CDR2 is FQGTGA. CDR3 protein: CASSLGGGPQETQYF. For the CDR3, the DNA is TGTGCCAGCAGCTTAGGCGGGGGGCCCCAAGAGACCCAGTACTTC.

V is TRBV10-2 and J is TRBJ2-7, with D possibly called TRBD1 or TRBD2 (6 bases each). This CDR3 has 15 residues. The V gene's germline CDR1 is WSHSY and CDR2 SAAADI. V shed 8 bases and J shed 5 bases, with 22 bases lying between them. Here the CDR3 reads CASFLLPGAIDEQYF. Here the CDR3 DNA reads TGCGCCAGCTTTTTATTGCCGGGGGCGATAGACGAGCAGTACTTC.

This clonotype was seen ten or more times. The V gene is TRBV28, the J gene TRBJ1-5, with D uncertain. Looked up from germline, CDR1 is MDHEN and CDR2 is SYDVKM. CDR3 length equals 15 residues. V lost 5 bases to trimming and J lost 0 bases, with 11 bases between them. The CDR3 is CASSPRHSSNQPQHF. CDR3 nucleotide sequence: TGTGCCAGCAGTCCACGACACAGTAGCAATCAGCCCCAGCATTTT. Complete variable domain (other parts from reference TRBV28 and TRBJ1-5): DVKVTQSSRYLVKRTGEKVFLECVQDMDHENMFWYRQDPGLGLRLIYFSYDVKMKEKGDIPEGYSVSREKKERFSLILESASTNQTSMYLCASSPRHSSNQPQHFGDGTRLSIL.

In nucleotides, the CDR3 is TGTGCCAGCAGCCAAGTCGGAGACAGTACTTACTACGAGCAGTACTTC. As protein: CASSQVGDSTYYEQYF. This chain uses TRBV4-2 with TRBJ2-7, with D perhaps matching TRBD1 (5 bases). From germline, CDR1 is LGHNA and CDR2 YNFKEQ. The V gene lost 1 base and the J gene lost 3 bases, with 16 bases spanning the gap. The CDR3 extends over 16 amino acids.